This TCR beta chain was found in a study of tumor-infiltrating lymphocytes in primary liver carcinoma. Study-wide background: By surgical resection, the patients were treated for their primary liver carcinoma. Patients of both sexes were 30 to 69 years old. In every tissue type, samples returned a similar yield of roughly 3.5 to 8 million productive TCRbeta reads.

In regard to this clonotype: No antigen is known for it. It may be a read error: a sequence one base away is much more abundant.

The study's findings and limits: Bulk samples went unsorted, so CD4+ and CD8+ repertoires were not compared.

With a constant-region primer, TCR beta cDNA was made from 450 to 500 ng of total RNA. Slightly modified ARM-PCR served as the procedure for the TCR beta libraries. These libraries came from three rounds of nested multiplex PCR. Each CDR3 protein gets one entry after TCRdb re-called the multiplex PCR reads with MiXCR. Of about 200,000 distinct CDR3 sequences in the sample, less than 75% are singletons; the top ten hold approximately 7%. The study extracted blood RNA from unsorted whole blood and also extracted germline DNA. What was sequenced was peripheral blood. This TCR was sampled from a woman in her fifties or sixties with primary liver carcinoma and hepatitis B virus infection.

CDR3 sequence reads: CASSQDPGTWYEQYF. CDR3 coding DNA: TGCGCCAGCAGCCAAGACCCCGGGACATGGTACGAGCAGTACTTC. The gene calls are TRBV4-1 and TRBJ2-7; D perhaps matches TRBD1 (6 bases). Trimming left V 0 bases short and J 4 bases short, with 13 bases between. Per germline, CDR1 MGHRA and CDR2 YSYEKL. The CDR3 consists of 15 residues.